These 25 T cell receptor beta chains came from one sample sequenced in a study of blood T cell repertoires in COVID-19 (dated by TCRdb to the early 2020s). The library was obtained by the immunoSEQ multiplex PCR assay. Held by TCRdb, this immuneACCESS table contains in-frame sequences only and omits some clones. Under half of the omission traces to an unresolved V gene where checked; the cause of the rest is unknown. The sample has 90,000 to 120,000 clones on record, around 90% of them singletons. Approximately 5.1% of the sample rests with the top ten. What was sequenced was peripheral blood. These receptors originate from a man aged 65 to 79 with acute or convalescent COVID-19.

The chain couples TRBV13 to TRBJ1-3; D is possibly TRBD1 (6 bases). The germline V gene has CDR1 PRHDT and CDR2 FYEKMQ (reference sequence). This CDR3 comprises 16 residues. With 5 bases removed from V and 0 bases from J, the gap between germline ends came to 14 bases. Here the CDR3 reads CASSAQQGYSGNTIYF. The CDR3 DNA follows: TGTGCCAGCAGCGCCCAACAGGGATACTCTGGAAACACCATATATTTT. Looking up the rest from reference TRBV13 and TRBJ1-3 gives the full variable domain: AAGVIQSPRHLIKEKRETATLKCYPIPRHDTVYWYQQGPGQDPQFLISFYEKMQSDKGSIPDRFSAQQFSDYHSELNMSSLELGDSALYFCASSAQQGYSGNTIYFGEGSWLTVV.

This clone was seen a single time. J is TRBJ1-1 and V is TRBV20-1; D call uncertain. This CDR3 region has 13 residues. CDR1 and CDR2 (germline): DFQATT, SNEGSKA (reference sequence). V was cut by 3 bases and J by 0 bases, with 8 bases left in between. The CDR3 DNA reads TGCAGTGCTAGTGCTCACATGAACACTGAAGCTTTCTTT. This codes for CSASAHMNTEAFF.

The chain combines TRBV9 with TRBJ2-3, with D possibly matching TRBD2 (6 bases). Germline lookup yields CDR1 SGDLS and CDR2 YYNGEE. Trimming cost V 4 bases and J 4 bases, with 13 bases left between them. This CDR3 spans 14 amino acids. CDR3 loop: CASSPQTRPDTQYF. CDR3 bases: TGTGCCAGCAGCCCCCAGACTAGACCAGATACGCAGTATTTT.

The chain couples TRBV7-2 to TRBJ1-2; maybe TRBD1 (5 bases). Trimming pared 0 bases from V and 6 bases from J, leaving 8 bases between. Germline values: CDR1 SGHTA, CDR2 FQGNSA. CDR3 length: 13 amino acids. The CDR3 here is CASSLAWGDGYTF. The DNA of the CDR3 is TGTGCCAGCAGCTTAGCGTGGGGGGATGGCTACACCTTC.

This chain links TRBV5-1 with TRBJ1-1; unclear D gene. Germline CDR1 and CDR2: SGHRS and YFSETQ. This CDR3 comprises 14 residues. Trimming shortened V by 2 bases and J by 0 bases, and 8 bases separated the two germline ends. The chain's CDR3 is CASSFSTMNTEAFF. CDR3 nucleotide sequence: TGCGCCAGCAGCTTCTCAACTATGAACACTGAAGCTTTCTTT.

The chain carries TRBV4-1 and TRBJ1-2, with 8 positions matching TRBD1. The J segment lost 0 bases and the V segment lost 4 bases, leaving 4 bases of the junction unmatched. Germline values: CDR1 MGHRA, CDR2 YSYEKL. The length of the CDR3 is 15 residues. CDR3 sequence (DNA): TGCGCCAGCAGCCGCCCAGGGGGCACTAACTATGGCTACACCTTC. The encoded protein is CASSRPGGTNYGYTF.

The V gene is TRBV5-1, the J gene TRBJ1-1; D not resolved. CDR1 SGHRS and CDR2 YFSETQ come from the germline V gene. V was trimmed by 1 base and J by 2 bases, leaving 6 bases between them. The CDR3 is made up of 13 amino acids. The CDR3 loop reads CASSLISNTEAFF. CDR3 nucleotide sequence: TGCGCCAGCAGCTTGATATCTAACACTGAAGCTTTCTTT. Full variable domain (remainder filled in from reference TRBV5-1 and TRBJ1-1): KAGVTQTPRYLIKTRGQQVTLSCSPISGHRSVSWYQQTPGQGLQFLFEYFSETQRNKGNFPGRFSGRQFSNSRSEMNVSTLELGDSALYLCASSLISNTEAFFGQGTRLTVV.

J is TRBJ1-6 and V is TRBV5-1; a possible D gene is TRBD1 (6 bases). V dropped 2 bases and J dropped 7 bases, with 10 bases sitting between them. Germline assignment: CDR1 SGHRS and CDR2 YFSETQ. The CDR3 totals 14 residues. The CDR3 spells CASSLGQGNSPLHF. CDR3 coding DNA: TGCGCCAGCAGCTTAGGGCAGGGGAATTCACCCCTCCACTTT.

V usage is TRBV5-8 and J usage is TRBJ1-5, with D unresolved. The V end was cut by 1 base, the J end by 4 bases, with 3 bases between. Per germline, CDR1 SGHTS and CDR2 YDEGEE. The CDR3 consists of 12 residues. The CDR3: CASSLYNQPQHF. DNA of the CDR3: TGTGCCAGCAGCTTGTATAATCAGCCCCAGCATTTT.

As DNA, the CDR3 is TGTGCCAGCAGCTTGACTAGCGGGAAAGGAAATGAGCAGTTCTTC. It yields the protein CASSLTSGKGNEQFF. The chain employs TRBV3-1 (or the pseudogene TRBV3-2) and TRBJ2-1; 11 bases agree with TRBD2. Germline lookup yields CDR1 LGHDT and CDR2 YNNKEL (reference sequence). Trimming cost V 5 bases and J 7 bases; bases outside gene matches: 7. This CDR3 comprises 15 residues.

The rearrangement links TRBV6-5 to TRBJ2-1; 10 bases are a match to TRBD2. Germline-derived CDR1 and CDR2 are MNHEY and SVGAGI. Trimming removed 8 bases from V and 12 bases from J; junction bases left unmatched: 7. The CDR3 consists of 12 residues. The CDR3 here is CASGLAVRSQFF. The DNA for the CDR3 is TGTGCCAGCGGACTAGCGGTCCGGTCGCAGTTCTTC.

This sequence joins TRBV4-1 and TRBJ1-6; TRBD1 might be the D (6 bases). From germline, CDR1 is MGHRA and CDR2 YSYEKL. The CDR3 consists of 16 residues. V lost 2 bases and J lost 6, with 14 bases in between. In DNA, the CDR3 is TGCGCCAGCAGCCAAAAACCGGGACAAAGTAATTCACCCCTCCACTTT. Translated, it gives CASSQKPGQSNSPLHF.

The chain links TRBV12-5 to TRBJ2-1, with TRBD1 matching over 8 bases. J was trimmed by 15 bases and V by 5 bases; bases with no gene match: 9. From germline, CDR1 is LGHNT and CDR2 FRNRAP. This CDR3 is 12 amino acids long. The CDR3 coding sequence is TGTGCTAGTGGTGGGGGTCTCGGGACAGGGTTCTTC. Protein sequence: CASGGGLGTGFF.

This chain links TRBV4-2 with TRBJ2-1; 9 nucleotides agree with TRBD2. With V trimmed by 1 base and J by 7 bases, 5 bases remained unmatched. Germline lookup yields CDR1 LGHNA and CDR2 YNFKEQ. This CDR3 comprises 15 residues. This CDR3 is CASSQGSGSGNEQFF. As DNA, the CDR3 is TGTGCCAGCAGCCAAGGTAGCGGGAGTGGGAATGAGCAGTTCTTC.

V is TRBV5-1 and J is TRBJ1-4; 9 bases fit TRBD1. The CDR3 has 15 residues. The V segment lost 0 bases and the J segment 7 bases; nucleotides outside the gene matches: 4. Germline CDR1 and CDR2: SGHRS and YFSETQ. CDR3 sequence reads: CASSLEGQGGEKLFF. CDR3 nucleotide sequence: TGCGCCAGCAGCTTGGAGGGACAGGGAGGTGAAAAACTGTTTTTT.

The chain is built from TRBV7-8 and TRBJ1-2, with TRBD1 matching over 7 bases. V shed 2 bases and J 4 bases; nucleotides not matched to a gene: 10. This CDR3 spans 16 amino acids. Germline assignment: CDR1 SGHVS and CDR2 FQNEAQ. CDR3 loop: CASSLSPTGEGYGYTF. CDR3 nucleotide sequence: TGTGCCAGCAGCTTAAGCCCAACAGGGGAAGGCTATGGCTACACCTTC. The full variable domain, its missing parts supplied by reference TRBV7-8 and TRBJ1-2, is GAGVSQSPRYKVAKRGQDVALRCDPISGHVSLFWYQQALGQGPEFLTYFQNEAQLDKSGLPSDRFFAERPEGSVSTLKIQRTQQEDSAVYLCASSLSPTGEGYGYTFGSGTRLTVV.

This clone has a single count. The chain links TRBV18 to TRBJ1-5; possibly TRBD1 for D (5 bases). The germline gives CDR1 KGHSH, CDR2 LQKENI. The CDR3 runs 13 residues. The V end was cut by 2 bases, the J end by 7 bases, with 9 bases between. The CDR3 region is CASSPLDSQPQHF. In nucleotides, the CDR3 is TGTGCCAGCTCACCATTAGACAGCCAGCCCCAGCATTTT.

There are a few counts of this clone. This rearrangement joins TRBV6-5 to TRBJ1-2; D not resolved. In germline, CDR1 is MNHEY, CDR2 SVGAGI. There are 15 residues in the CDR3. Trimming pared 2 bases from V and 2 bases from J, leaving 12 bases between. DNA for the CDR3: TGTGCCAGCAGTTACGAGACCGGGATGAACTATGGCTACACCTTC. This translates into CASSYETGMNYGYTF.

The rearrangement joins TRBV28 to TRBJ1-1, with 8 bases that match TRBD1. Germline CDR1 is MDHEN and CDR2 is SYDVKM. V dropped 1 base and J dropped 11; count of bases not matched to a gene: 15. There are 16 residues in the CDR3. CDR3 sequence (DNA): TGTGCCAGCAGTTTATTAGGGGGGGCAGGGGGCGCAACCGCTTTCTTT. It yields the protein CASSLLGGAGGATAFF.

The V and J genes are TRBV28 and TRBJ2-5; 10 bases align to TRBD2. The CDR3 spans 13 residues. CDR1 is MDHEN, CDR2 SYDVKM, per germline. With V trimmed by 5 bases and J by 8 bases, 5 bases remained unmatched. The DNA of the CDR3 is TGTGCCAGCAGTCTAGCGGGAGTCTCAACCCAGTACTTC. Its protein product is CASSLAGVSTQYF.

The V gene is TRBV5-1, the J gene TRBJ1-1, with 7 bases aligning to TRBD1. Germline trimming cut 0 bases from V and 3 bases from J; bases unmatched to any gene: 2. This CDR3 region has 14 residues. Germline CDR1 reads SGHRS; CDR2 reads YFSETQ. The CDR3 DNA reads TGCGCCAGCAGCTTGGCCAGGGGGGACACTGAAGCTTTCTTT. Residues: CASSLARGDTEAFF.

The V call is TRBV9, the J call TRBJ1-6; D gene unclear. Germline V lookup: CDR1 SGDLS, CDR2 YYNGEE. The CDR3 length is 14 residues. V dropped 3 bases and J dropped 8 bases, with 12 bases sitting between them. CDR3 bases: TGTGCCAGCAGCGCCGACGGAGGGTATTCACCCCTCCACTTT. As protein: CASSADGGYSPLHF.

The CDR3 nucleotides read TGTGCCAGTAATAATTTGGGAGCCAACTATGGCTACACCTTC. This translates into CASNNLGANYGYTF. The chain links TRBV3-1 (or the pseudogene TRBV3-2) to TRBJ1-2; D uncertain. V was pared by 9 bases and J by 2 bases, with 16 bases between. CDR3 size: 14 residues. CDR1 and CDR2 (germline): LGHDT, YNNKEL (reference sequence).

V gene TRBV28 combines with J gene TRBJ2-1; the match to TRBD2 covers 9 bases. Per the germline V gene, CDR1 is MDHEN and CDR2 is SYDVKM. Trimming took 7 bases from V and 5 from J; bases not matched to a gene: 15. The CDR3 is 17 amino acids. CDR3 DNA: TGTGCCAGCAATGTCATCTCAGCGGGAGGAGGTGACAATGAGCAGTTCTTC. This translates into CASNVISAGGGDNEQFF.

J is TRBJ2-3 and V is TRBV5-4; a possible D gene is TRBD2 (6 bases). Trimming removed 5 bases at V and 3 bases at J, with 10 bases between. CDR1 and CDR2 from the germline V gene are SGHNT and YYREEE (reference sequence). CDR3 size: 13 residues. The CDR3 spells CASRGGWTDTQYF. The CDR3 nucleotides read TGTGCCAGCAGGGGAGGTTGGACAGATACGCAGTATTTT.